This T cell receptor (beta chain) originates from a study of shared clonotypes between healthy human individuals. Study-level background: Per-donor plates numbered three CD4 naive, three CD4 memory, two CD8 naive and one CD8 memory. Broader study findings: Generally, estimated richness proved larger in naive subsets than it did in memory subsets.

The naive CD8 fraction comprised CD45RO-negative cells positively selected for CCR7 and excluded terminally differentiated effector memory CD45RA+ cells. Every contributor of samples was a Caucasian grown-up residing in Nashville, Tennessee. Clones were sequenced by immunoSEQ multiplex PCR, and TCRdb holds only the in-frame ones, with some missing. The data show around 2.1 million clones, roughly 91% seen once. Per the germline V gene, CDR1 is KGHSH and CDR2 is LQKENI. The CDR3 extends over 15 amino acids. V was pared by 4 bases and J by 0 bases, with 11 bases between. To note about this clone: Its antigen is unknown.

Material: naive CD8+ T cells from PBMCs. This chain joins TRBV18 and TRBJ2-3; no clear D. The sequence was obtained from a man in his late teens or twenties in good health. Some clones in this sample may be carry-over from other donors' samples. The CDR3: CASSRSRASTDTQYF. In nucleotides, the CDR3 is TGTGCCAGCTCACGCTCCCGGGCTAGCACAGATACGCAGTATTTT.